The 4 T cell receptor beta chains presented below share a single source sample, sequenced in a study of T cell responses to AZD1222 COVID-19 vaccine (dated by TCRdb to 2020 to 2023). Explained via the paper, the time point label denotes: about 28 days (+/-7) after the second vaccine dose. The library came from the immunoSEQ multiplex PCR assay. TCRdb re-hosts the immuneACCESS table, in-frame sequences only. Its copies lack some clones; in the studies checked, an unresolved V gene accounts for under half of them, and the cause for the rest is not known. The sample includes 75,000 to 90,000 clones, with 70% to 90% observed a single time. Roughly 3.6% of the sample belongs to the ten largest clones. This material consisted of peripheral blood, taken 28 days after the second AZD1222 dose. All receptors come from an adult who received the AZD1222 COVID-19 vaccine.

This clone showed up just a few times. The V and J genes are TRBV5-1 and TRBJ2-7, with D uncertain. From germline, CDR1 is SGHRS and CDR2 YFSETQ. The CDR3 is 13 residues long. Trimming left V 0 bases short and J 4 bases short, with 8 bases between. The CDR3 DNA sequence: TGCGCCAGCAGCTTGGTTTCGGAATACGAGCAGTACTTC. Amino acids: CASSLVSEYEQYF.

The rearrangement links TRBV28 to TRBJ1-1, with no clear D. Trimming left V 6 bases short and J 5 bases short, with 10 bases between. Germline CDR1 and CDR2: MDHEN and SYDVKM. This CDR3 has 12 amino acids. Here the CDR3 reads CASRNPRTEAFF. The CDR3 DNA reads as TGTGCCAGCAGAAACCCCAGGACTGAAGCTTTCTTT.

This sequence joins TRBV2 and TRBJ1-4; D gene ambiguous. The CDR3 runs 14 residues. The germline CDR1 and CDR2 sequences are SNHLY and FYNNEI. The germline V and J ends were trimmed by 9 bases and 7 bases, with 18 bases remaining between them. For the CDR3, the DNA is TGTGCCAGTCGAGAAGCAGGATCGGCTGAAAAACTGTTTTTT. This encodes CASREAGSAEKLFF. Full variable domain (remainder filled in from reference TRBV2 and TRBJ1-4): EPEVTQTPSHQVTQMGQEVILRCVPISNHLYFYWYRQILGQKVEFLVSFYNNEISEKSEIFDDQFSVERPDGSNFTLKIRSTKLEDSAMYFCASREAGSAEKLFFGSGTQLSVL.

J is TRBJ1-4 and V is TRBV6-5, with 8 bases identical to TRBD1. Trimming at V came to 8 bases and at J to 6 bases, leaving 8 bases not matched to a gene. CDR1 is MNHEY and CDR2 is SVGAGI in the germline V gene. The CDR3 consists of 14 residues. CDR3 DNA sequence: TGTGCCAGCGCCCGACAGGGGCGAGATGAAAAACTGTTTTTT. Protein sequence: CASARQGRDEKLFF.